The source of this T cell receptor (beta chain) is a study of radiotherapy plus CTLA-4 blockade in lung cancer. Using immunoSEQ multiplex PCR, the repertoire was profiled, and TCRdb retains in-frame clones only, with some absent. The sample contains some 38,000 clones, roughly 77% of which appear only once. On this clone itself: Its antigen is unidentified.

Overall study results and limits: Early blood T cell clone dynamics, with interferon-beta, were reported to best predict response. Expansion in blood of tumor-derived TCR clones was seen after radiotherapy plus ipilimumab.

V lost 6 bases to trimming and J lost 4 bases, with 13 bases between them. This CDR3 has 14 amino acids. Germline V CDR1 and CDR2: MDHEN, SYDVKM. With ipilimumab providing CTLA-4 blockade, focal radiation was administered to patients who had chemo-refractory metastatic non-small-cell lung cancer. This sequence originates from a human donor with non-small cell lung cancer who had stable disease on radiotherapy plus ipilimumab. V usage is TRBV28 and J usage is TRBJ1-3; no clear D gene. The input for sequencing was peripheral blood, taken from a patient treated with radiotherapy plus ipilimumab. The CDR3 nucleotides are TGTGCCAGCAGCTCCCCTCTATCAGGAAACACCATATATTTT. Amino acid sequence: CASSSPLSGNTIYF.